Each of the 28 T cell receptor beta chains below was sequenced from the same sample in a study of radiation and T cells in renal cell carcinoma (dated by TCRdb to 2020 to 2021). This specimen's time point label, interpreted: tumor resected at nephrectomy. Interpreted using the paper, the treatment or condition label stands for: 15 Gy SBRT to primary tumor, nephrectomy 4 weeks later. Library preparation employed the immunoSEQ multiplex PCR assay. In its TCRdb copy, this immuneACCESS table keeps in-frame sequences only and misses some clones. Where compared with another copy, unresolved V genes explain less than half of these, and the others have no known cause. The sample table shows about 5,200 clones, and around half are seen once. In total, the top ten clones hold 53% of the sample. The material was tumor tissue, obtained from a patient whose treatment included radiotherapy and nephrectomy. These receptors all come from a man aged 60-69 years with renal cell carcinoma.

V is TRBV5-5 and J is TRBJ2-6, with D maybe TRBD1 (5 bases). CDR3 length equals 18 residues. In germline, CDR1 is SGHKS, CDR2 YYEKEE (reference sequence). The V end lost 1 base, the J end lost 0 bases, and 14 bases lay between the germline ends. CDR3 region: CASSLYQGGISGANVLTF. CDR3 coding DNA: TGTGCCAGCAGCTTGTATCAGGGTGGGATCTCTGGGGCCAACGTCCTGACTTTC.

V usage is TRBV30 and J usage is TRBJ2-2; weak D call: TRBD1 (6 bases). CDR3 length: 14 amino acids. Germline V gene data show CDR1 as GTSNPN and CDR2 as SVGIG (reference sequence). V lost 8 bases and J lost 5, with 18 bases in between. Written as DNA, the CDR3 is TGTGCCCAAGAGTGGGGGCGTGATACCGGGGAGCTGTTTTTT. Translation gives CAQEWGRDTGELFF. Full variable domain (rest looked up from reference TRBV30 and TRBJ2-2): SQTIHQWPATLVQPVGSPLSLECTVEGTSNPNLYWYRQAAGRGLQLLFYSVGIGQISSEVPQNLSASRPQDRQFILSSKKLLLSDSGFYLCAQEWGRDTGELFFGEGSRLTVL.

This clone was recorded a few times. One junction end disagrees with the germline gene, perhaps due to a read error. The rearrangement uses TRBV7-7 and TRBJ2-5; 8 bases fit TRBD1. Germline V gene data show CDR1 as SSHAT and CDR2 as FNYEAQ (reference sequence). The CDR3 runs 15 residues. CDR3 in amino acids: CASSDRDRHQETQYF. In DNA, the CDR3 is TGTGCTAGCAGCGACCGGGACAGGCACCAAGAGACCCAGTACTTC.

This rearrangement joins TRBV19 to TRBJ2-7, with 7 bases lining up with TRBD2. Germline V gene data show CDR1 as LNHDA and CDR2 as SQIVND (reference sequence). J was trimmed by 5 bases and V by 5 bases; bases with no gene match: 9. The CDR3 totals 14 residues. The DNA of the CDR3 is TGTGCCAGTAGTTTAGGACTAGGAGGGAACGAGCAGTACTTC. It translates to CASSLGLGGNEQYF.

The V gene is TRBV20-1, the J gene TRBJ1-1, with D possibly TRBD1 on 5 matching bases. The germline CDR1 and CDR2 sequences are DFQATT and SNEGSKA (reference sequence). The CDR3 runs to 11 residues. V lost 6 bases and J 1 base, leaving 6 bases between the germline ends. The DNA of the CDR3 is TGCAGTGCCGGGGCGAACACTGAAGCTTTCTTT. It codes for CSAGANTEAFF.

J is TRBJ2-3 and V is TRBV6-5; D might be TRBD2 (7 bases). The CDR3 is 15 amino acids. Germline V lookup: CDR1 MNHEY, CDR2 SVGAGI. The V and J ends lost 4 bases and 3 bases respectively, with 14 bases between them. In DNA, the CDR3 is TGTGCCAGCAGTTCCACAGGGAGGGGTACAGATACGCAGTATTTT. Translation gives CASSSTGRGTDTQYF.

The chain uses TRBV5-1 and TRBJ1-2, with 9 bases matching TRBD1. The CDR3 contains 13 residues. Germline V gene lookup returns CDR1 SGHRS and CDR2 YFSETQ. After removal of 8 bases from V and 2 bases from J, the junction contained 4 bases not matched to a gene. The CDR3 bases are TGCGCCAGTAGGACAGGGGACAACTATGGCTACACCTTC. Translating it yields CASRTGDNYGYTF.

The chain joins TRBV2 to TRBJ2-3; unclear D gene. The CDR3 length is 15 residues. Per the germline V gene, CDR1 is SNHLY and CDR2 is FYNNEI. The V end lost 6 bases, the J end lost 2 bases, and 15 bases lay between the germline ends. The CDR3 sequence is CASSRSWANTDTQYF. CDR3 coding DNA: TGTGCCAGCAGCCGTAGCTGGGCGAACACAGATACGCAGTATTTT.

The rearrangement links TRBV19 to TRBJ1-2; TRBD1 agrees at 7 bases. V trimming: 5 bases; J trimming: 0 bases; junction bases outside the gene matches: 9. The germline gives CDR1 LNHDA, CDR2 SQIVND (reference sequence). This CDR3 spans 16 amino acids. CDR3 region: CASSAYLTGSNYGYTF. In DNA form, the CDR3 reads TGTGCCAGTAGTGCTTACTTGACAGGGTCTAACTATGGCTACACCTTC.

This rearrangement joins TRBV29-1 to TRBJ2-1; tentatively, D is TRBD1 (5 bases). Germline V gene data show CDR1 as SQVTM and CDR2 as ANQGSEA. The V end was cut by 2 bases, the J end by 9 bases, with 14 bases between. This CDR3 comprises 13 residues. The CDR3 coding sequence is TGCAGCGTTGAATCAGGGTACTCTGTTGAGCAGTTCTTC. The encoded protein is CSVESGYSVEQFF.

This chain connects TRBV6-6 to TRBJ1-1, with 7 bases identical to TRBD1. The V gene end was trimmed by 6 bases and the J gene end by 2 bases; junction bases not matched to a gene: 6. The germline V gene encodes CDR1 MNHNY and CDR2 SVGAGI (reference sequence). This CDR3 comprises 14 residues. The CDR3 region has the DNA TGTGCCAGCAGGGGGACAGAAAGAAACACTGAAGCTTTCTTT. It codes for CASRGTERNTEAFF.

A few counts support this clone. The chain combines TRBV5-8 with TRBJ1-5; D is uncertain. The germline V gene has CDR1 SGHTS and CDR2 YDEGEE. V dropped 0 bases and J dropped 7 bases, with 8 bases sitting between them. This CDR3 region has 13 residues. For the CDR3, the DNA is TGTGCCAGCAGCTTGGGTGTCATCCAGCCCCAGCATTTT. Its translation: CASSLGVIQPQHF.

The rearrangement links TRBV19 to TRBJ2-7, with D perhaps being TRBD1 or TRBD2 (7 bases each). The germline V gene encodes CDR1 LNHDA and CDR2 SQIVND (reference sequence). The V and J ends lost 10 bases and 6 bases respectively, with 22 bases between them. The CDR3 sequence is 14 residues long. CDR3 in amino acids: CATQAGDSSFEQYF. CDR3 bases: TGTGCCACCCAGGCGGGGGACAGCAGCTTCGAGCAGTACTTC.

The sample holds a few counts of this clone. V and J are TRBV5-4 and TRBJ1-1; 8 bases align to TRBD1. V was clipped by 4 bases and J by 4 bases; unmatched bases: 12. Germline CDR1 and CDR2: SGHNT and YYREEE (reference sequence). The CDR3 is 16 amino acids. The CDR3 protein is CASSLTNRGDGTEAFF. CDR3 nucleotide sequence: TGTGCCAGCAGCCTTACCAACAGGGGGGATGGCACTGAAGCTTTCTTT.

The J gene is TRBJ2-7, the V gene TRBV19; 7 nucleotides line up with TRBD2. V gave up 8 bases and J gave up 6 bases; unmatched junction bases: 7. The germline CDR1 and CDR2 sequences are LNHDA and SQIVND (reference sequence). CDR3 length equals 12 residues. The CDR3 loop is CASRSGSVEQYF. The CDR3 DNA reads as TGTGCCAGTCGTAGCGGGTCTGTCGAGCAGTACTTC.

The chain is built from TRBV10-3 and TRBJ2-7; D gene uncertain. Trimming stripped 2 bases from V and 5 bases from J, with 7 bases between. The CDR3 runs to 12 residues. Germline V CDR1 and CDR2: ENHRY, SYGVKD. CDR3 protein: CAISEGWDEQYF. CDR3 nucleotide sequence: TGTGCCATCAGTGAGGGTTGGGACGAGCAGTACTTC.

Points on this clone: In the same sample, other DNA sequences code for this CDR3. CDR3 nucleotides: TGCGCCAGCAGCTCGGGACATGGGGATAGCAATCAGCCCCAGCATTTT. Translated, it gives CASSSGHGDSNQPQHF. The chain links TRBV5-1 to TRBJ1-5, with D perhaps matching TRBD1 (6 bases). Germline V CDR1 and CDR2: SGHRS, YFSETQ. The V end lost 3 bases, the J end lost 0 bases, and 13 bases lay between the germline ends. The CDR3 has 16 residues. The full variable domain, its missing parts supplied by reference TRBV5-1 and TRBJ1-5, is KAGVTQTPRYLIKTRGQQVTLSCSPISGHRSVSWYQQTPGQGLQFLFEYFSETQRNKGNFPGRFSGRQFSNSRSEMNVSTLELGDSALYLCASSSGHGDSNQPQHFGDGTRLSIL.

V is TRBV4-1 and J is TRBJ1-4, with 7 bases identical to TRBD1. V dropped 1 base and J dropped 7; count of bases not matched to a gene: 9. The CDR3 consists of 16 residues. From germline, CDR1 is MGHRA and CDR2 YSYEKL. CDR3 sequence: CASSQVSGTAVEKLFF. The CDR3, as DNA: TGCGCCAGCAGCCAAGTCTCCGGGACAGCCGTTGAAAAACTGTTTTTT.

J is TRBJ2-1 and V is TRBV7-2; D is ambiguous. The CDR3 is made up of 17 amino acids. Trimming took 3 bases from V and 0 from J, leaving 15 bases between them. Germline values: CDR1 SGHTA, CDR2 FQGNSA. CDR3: CASSFISGAGSYNEQFF. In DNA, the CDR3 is TGTGCCAGCAGCTTCATCAGTGGTGCCGGCTCCTACAATGAGCAGTTCTTC. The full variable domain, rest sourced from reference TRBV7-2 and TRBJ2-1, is GAGVSQSPSNKVTEKGKDVELRCDPISGHTALYWYRQSLGQGLEFLIYFQGNSAPDKSGLPSDRFSAERTGGSVSTLTIQRTQQEDSAVYLCASSFISGAGSYNEQFFGPGTRLTVL.

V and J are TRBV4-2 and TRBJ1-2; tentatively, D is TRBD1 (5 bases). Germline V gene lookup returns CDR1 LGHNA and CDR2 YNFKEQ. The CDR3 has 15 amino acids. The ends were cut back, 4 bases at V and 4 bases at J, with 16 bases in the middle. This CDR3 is CASSPHRGGSYGYTF. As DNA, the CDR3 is TGTGCCAGCAGCCCTCACCGCGGGGGGAGCTATGGCTACACCTTC.

Written as DNA, the CDR3 is TGTGCCAGCAGCGTAGATTGGACTAGCGGGACCGAGCAGTACTTC. It codes for CASSVDWTSGTEQYF. This chain uses TRBV21-1 with TRBJ2-7; the table's D call, TRBD2, has no DNA check behind it. TRBV21-1 is a documented pseudogene. The CDR3 runs 15 residues.

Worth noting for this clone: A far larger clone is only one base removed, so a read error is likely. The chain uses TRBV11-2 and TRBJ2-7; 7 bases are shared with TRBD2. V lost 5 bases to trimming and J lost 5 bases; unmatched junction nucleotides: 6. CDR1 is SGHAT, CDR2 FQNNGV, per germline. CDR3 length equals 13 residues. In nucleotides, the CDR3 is TGTGCCAGCAGCCTAGGGACTACGAACGAGCAGTACTTC. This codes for CASSLGTTNEQYF.

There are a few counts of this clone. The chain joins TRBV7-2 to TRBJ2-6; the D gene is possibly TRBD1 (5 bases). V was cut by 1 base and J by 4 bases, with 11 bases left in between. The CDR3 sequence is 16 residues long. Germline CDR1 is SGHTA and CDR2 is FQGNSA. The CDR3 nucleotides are TGTGCCAGCAGCTTAGGCCCAGGGAACGGGGCCAACGTCCTGACTTTC. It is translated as CASSLGPGNGANVLTF.

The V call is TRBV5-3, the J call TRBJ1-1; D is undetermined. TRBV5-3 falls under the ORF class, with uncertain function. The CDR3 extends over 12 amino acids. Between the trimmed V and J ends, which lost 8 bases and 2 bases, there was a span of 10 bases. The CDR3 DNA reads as TGTGCCAGCAGAAGAGATAACACTGAAGCTTTCTTT. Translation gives CASRRDNTEAFF.

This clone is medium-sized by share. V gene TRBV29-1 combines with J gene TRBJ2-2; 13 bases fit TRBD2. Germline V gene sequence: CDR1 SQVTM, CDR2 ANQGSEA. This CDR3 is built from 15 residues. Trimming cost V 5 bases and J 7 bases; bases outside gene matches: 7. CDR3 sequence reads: CSVTRTSGSGGELFF. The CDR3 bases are TGCAGCGTTACGAGGACTAGCGGGAGTGGCGGGGAGCTGTTTTTT.

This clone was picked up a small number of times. The CDR3 loop reads CASWGGQRAFF. CDR3 in DNA: TGTGCCAGCTGGGGGGGACAGCGTGCTTTCTTT. J is TRBJ1-1 and V is TRBV6-6; 7 bases match TRBD1. The CDR3 is 11 residues long. Germline CDR1 reads MNHNY; CDR2 reads SVGAGI (reference sequence). Germline trimming cut 8 bases from V and 11 bases from J; bases unmatched to any gene: 8.

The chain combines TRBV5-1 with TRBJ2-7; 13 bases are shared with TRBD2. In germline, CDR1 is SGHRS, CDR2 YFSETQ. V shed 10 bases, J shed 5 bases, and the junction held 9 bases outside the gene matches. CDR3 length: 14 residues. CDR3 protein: CAVIRTSGSHEQYF. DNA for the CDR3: TGCGCCGTTATCCGGACTAGCGGGAGTCACGAGCAGTACTTC.

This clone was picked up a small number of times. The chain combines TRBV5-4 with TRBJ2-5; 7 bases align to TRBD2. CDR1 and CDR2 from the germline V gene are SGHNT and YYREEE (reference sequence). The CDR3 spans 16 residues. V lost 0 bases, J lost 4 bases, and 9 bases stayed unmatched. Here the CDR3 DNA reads TGTGCCAGCAGCTTGGATCTGCGCGGGGGAGGAGAGACCCAGTACTTC. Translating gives CASSLDLRGGGETQYF.